This record concerns one TCR beta chain sequence. What it binds is not known. This sample is part of a study of immune evolution from preneoplasia to lung adenocarcinoma. Study-wide results and limits: Normal lung had highest clonality; later lesions appeared denser, more diverse. KRAS-mutant nodules had the highest T cell clonality.

Trimming removed 4 bases at V and 4 bases at J, with 7 bases between. This CDR3 spans 12 amino acids. CDR1 and CDR2 from the germline V gene are LNHDA and SQIVND (reference sequence). The method was immunoSEQ multiplex PCR; TCRdb's version includes in-frame clones alone and lacks a portion of them. The sample has some 8,500 clones; approximately 83% are singletons. The receptor comes from a person in their 70s with lung adenocarcinoma. The specimen was FFPE minimally invasive lung adenocarcinoma tissue. V is TRBV19 and J is TRBJ2-5; D is ambiguous. The chain's CDR3 is CASSTKGETQYF. In DNA, the CDR3 is TGTGCCAGTAGTACAAAGGGAGAGACCCAGTACTTC.